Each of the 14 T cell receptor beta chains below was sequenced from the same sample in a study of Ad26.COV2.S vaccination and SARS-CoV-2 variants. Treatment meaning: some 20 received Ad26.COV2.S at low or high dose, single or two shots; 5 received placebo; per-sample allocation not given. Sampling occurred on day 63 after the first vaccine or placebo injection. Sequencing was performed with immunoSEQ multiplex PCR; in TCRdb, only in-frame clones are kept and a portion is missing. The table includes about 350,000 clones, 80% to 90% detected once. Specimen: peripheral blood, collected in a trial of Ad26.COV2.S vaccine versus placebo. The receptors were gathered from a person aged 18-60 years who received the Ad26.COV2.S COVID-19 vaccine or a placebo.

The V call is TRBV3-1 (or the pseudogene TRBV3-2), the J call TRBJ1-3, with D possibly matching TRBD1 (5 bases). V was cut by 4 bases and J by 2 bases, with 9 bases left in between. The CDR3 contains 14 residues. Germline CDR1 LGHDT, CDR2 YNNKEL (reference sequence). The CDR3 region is CASSPGGAGNTIYF. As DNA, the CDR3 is TGTGCCAGCAGCCCCGGGGGTGCTGGAAACACCATATATTTT.

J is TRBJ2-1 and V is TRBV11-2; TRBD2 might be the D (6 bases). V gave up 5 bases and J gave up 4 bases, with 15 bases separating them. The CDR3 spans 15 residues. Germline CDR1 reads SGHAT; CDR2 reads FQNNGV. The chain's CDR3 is CASSATAAGYNEQFF. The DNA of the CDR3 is TGTGCCAGCAGCGCGACCGCGGCGGGGTACAATGAGCAGTTCTTC.

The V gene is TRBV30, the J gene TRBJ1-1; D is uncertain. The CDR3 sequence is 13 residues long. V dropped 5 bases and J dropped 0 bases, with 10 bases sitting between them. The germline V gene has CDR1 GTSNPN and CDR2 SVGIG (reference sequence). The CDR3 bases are TGTGCCTGGGAAACACGGATGAACACTGAAGCTTTCTTT. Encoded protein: CAWETRMNTEAFF.

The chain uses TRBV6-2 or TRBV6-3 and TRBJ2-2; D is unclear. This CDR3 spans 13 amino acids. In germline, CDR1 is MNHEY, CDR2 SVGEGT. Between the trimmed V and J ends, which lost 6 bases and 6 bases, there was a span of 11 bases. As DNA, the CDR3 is TGTGCCAGCAGCCACCTGGAGTCCGGGGAGCTGTTTTTT. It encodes CASSHLESGELFF.

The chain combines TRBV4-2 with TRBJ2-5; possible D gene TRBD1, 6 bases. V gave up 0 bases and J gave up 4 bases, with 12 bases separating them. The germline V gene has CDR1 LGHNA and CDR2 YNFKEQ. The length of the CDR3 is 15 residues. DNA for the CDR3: TGTGCCAGCAGCCAAGAAGTAACAGGGAGAGAGACCCAGTACTTC. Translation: CASSQEVTGRETQYF.

The DNA for the CDR3 is TGTGCCAGCAGCTTACTCGGGGGCGTTGGCTATGGCTACACCTTC. This codes for CASSLLGGVGYGYTF. The V call is TRBV7-9, the J call TRBJ1-2; weak D call: TRBD1 (6 bases). In germline, CDR1 is SEHNR, CDR2 FQNEAQ (reference sequence). The CDR3 consists of 15 residues. V lost 2 bases, J lost 4 bases, and 14 bases lay in between.

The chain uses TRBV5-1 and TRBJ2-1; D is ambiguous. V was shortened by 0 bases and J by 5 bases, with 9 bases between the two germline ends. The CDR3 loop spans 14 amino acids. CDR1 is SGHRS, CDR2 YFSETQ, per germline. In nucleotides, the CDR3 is TGCGCCAGCAGCTTGGATGGCAGAAACAATGAGCAGTTCTTC. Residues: CASSLDGRNNEQFF.

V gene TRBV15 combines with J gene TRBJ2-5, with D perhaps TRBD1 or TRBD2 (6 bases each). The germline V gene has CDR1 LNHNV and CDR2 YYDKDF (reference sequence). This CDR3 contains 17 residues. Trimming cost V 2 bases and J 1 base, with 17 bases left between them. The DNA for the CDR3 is TGTGCCACCAGCAGACCACTTAACAAGGGGGGCCAAGAGACCCAGTACTTC. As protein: CATSRPLNKGGQETQYF.

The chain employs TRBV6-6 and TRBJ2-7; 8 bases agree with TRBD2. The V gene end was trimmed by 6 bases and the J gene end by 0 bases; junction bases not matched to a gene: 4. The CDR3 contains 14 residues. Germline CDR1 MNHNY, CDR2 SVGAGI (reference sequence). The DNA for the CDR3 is TGTGCCAGCAGGACCGGGGGGGGCTCCTACGAGCAGTACTTC. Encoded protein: CASRTGGGSYEQYF.

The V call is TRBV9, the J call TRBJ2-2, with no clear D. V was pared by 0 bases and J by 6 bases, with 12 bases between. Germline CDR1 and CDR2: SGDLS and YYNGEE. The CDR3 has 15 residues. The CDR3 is CASSVAAVLPGELFF. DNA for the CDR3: TGTGCCAGCAGCGTAGCGGCAGTTCTACCCGGGGAGCTGTTTTTT.

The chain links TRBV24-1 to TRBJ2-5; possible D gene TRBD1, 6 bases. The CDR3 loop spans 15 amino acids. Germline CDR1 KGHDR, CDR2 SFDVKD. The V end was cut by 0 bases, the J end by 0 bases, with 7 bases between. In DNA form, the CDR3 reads TGTGCCACCAGTGATTTGGGACAGTACCAAGAGACCCAGTACTTC. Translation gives CATSDLGQYQETQYF.

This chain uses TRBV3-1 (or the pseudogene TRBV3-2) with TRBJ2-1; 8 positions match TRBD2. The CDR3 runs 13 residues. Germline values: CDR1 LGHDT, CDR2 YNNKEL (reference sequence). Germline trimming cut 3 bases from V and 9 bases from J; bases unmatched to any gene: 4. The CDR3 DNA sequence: TGTGCCAGCAGCCAGACTAGCGTAAGTGAGCAGTTCTTC. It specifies CASSQTSVSEQFF.

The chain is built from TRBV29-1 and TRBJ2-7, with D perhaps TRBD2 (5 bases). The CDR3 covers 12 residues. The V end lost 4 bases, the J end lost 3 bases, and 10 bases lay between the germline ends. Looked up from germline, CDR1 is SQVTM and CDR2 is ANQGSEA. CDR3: CSVGREGYEQYF. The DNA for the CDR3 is TGCAGCGTTGGTAGAGAGGGCTACGAGCAGTACTTC.

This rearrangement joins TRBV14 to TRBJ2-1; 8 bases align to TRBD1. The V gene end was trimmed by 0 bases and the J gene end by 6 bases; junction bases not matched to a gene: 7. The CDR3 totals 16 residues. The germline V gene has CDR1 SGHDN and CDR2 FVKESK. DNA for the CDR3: TGTGCCAGCAGCCAAGACGCCTGGACAGGGACCAATGAGCAGTTCTTC. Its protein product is CASSQDAWTGTNEQFF. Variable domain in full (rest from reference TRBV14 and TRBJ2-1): EAGVTQFPSHSVIEKGQTVTLRCDPISGHDNLYWYRRVMGKEIKFLLHFVKESKQDESGMPNNRFLAERTGGTYSTLKVQPAELEDSGVYFCASSQDAWTGTNEQFFGPGTRLTVL.